Below are 4 T cell receptor beta chains sequenced from a single sample in a study of chemoradiotherapy in HPV16-positive cancers. Data came from immunoSEQ multiplex PCR; TCRdb stores just in-frame clones and leaves some out. Altogether approximately 5,500 clones are present, over 70% being singletons, with the ten largest covering less than 15%. Sequences were derived from tumor tissue, sampled from a patient who underwent chemoradiotherapy. The receptors shown here come from a human donor with HPV-associated anogenital cancer.

The chain recombines TRBV7-3 with TRBJ2-3; 7 bases agree with TRBD1. The CDR3 runs to 14 residues. J was trimmed by 3 bases and V by 2 bases; bases with no gene match: 2. Per the germline V gene, CDR1 is SGHTA and CDR2 is FQGTGA. The DNA of the CDR3 is TGTGCCAGCAGCTTAGCACAGGGGACAGATACGCAGTATTTT. As protein: CASSLAQGTDTQYF.

The chain combines TRBV4-2 with TRBJ1-4; no clear D gene. V was shortened by 0 bases and J by 8 bases, with 13 bases between the two germline ends. The CDR3 extends over 15 amino acids. CDR1 and CDR2 (germline): LGHNA, YNFKEQ. CDR3 bases: TGTGCCAGCAGCCAAGAGGCAAGAATGGGGGAAAAACTGTTTTTT. Translation: CASSQEARMGEKLFF.

The gene calls are TRBV28 and TRBJ1-5; 9 nucleotides agree with TRBD1. The CDR3 contains 15 residues. V lost 5 bases, J lost 6 bases, and 8 bases stayed unmatched. Germline loops: CDR1 MDHEN, CDR2 SYDVKM. The CDR3 DNA sequence: TGTGCCAGCAGTCCGCCGGACAGGGGCATTCAGCCCCAGCATTTT. Protein product: CASSPPDRGIQPQHF.

The chain employs TRBV7-3 and TRBJ2-2; 11 nucleotides align to TRBD2. This CDR3 has 18 residues. Germline values: CDR1 SGHTA, CDR2 FQGTGA. V gave up 2 bases and J gave up 0 bases; unmatched junction bases: 5. The CDR3 sequence: CASSLSASGGPNTGELFF. The CDR3 DNA follows: TGTGCCAGCAGCTTATCGGCTAGCGGGGGGCCGAACACCGGGGAGCTGTTTTTT.